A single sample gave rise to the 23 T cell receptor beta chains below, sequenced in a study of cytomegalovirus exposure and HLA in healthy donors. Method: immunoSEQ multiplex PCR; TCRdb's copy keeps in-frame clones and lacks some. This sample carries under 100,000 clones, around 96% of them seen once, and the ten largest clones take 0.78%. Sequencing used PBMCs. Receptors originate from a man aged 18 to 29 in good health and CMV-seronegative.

The CDR3 is CASSLVDSSSGANVLTF. The CDR3 region has the DNA TGTGCCAGCAGCTTGGTGGACAGTAGCTCTGGGGCCAACGTCCTGACTTTC. The J gene is TRBJ2-6, the V gene TRBV11-3, with D maybe TRBD1 (6 bases). With 3 bases removed from V and 0 bases from J, the gap between germline ends came to 12 bases. The CDR3 covers 17 residues. Germline CDR1 is SGHNT and CDR2 is YENEEA.

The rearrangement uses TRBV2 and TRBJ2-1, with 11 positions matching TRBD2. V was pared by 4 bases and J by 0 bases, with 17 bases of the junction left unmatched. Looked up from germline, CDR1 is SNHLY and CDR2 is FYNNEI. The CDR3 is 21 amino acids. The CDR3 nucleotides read TGTGCCAGCAGTGGGCAGACAGTGAGGACTAGCGGGCCCAGCTCCTACAATGAGCAGTTCTTC. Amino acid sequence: CASSGQTVRTSGPSSYNEQFF. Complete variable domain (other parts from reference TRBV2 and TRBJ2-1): EPEVTQTPSHQVTQMGQEVILRCVPISNHLYFYWYRQILGQKVEFLVSFYNNEISEKSEIFDDQFSVERPDGSNFTLKIRSTKLEDSAMYFCASSGQTVRTSGPSSYNEQFFGPGTRLTVL.

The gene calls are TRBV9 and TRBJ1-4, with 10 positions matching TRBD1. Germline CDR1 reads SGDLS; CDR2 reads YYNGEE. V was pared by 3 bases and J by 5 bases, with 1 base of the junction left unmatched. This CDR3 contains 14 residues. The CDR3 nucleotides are TGTGCCAGCAGCGGGACAGGGGGGAATGAAAAACTGTTTTTT. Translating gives CASSGTGGNEKLFF.

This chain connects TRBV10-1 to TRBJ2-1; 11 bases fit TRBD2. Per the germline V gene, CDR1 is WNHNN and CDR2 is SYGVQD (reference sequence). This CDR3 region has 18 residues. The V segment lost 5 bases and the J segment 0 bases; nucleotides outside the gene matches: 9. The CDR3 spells CASSLTSGSYSSYNEQFF. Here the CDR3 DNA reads TGCGCCAGCAGTTTAACTAGCGGGAGTTATAGCTCCTACAATGAGCAGTTCTTC.

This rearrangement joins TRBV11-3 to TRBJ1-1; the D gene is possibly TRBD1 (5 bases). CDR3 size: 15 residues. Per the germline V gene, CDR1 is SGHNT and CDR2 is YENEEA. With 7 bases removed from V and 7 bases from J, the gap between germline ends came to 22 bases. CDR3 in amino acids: CASKALQEGSREAFF. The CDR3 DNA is TGTGCCAGCAAGGCCCTTCAGGAGGGGTCGCGTGAAGCTTTCTTT.

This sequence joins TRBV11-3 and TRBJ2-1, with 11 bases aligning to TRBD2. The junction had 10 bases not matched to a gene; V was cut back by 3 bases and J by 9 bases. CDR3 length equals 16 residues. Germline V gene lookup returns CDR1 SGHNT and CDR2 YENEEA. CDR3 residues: CASSLGLSGRAPEQFF. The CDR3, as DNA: TGTGCCAGCAGCTTGGGTCTTAGCGGGAGGGCCCCTGAGCAGTTCTTC.

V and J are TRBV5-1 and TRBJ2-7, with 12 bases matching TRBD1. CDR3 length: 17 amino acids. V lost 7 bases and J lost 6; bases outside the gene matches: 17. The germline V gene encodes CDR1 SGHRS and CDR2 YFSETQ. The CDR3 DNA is TGCGCCAGCCAAAAAGACCCTTTGGGACAGGGGGCGCGCGAGCAGTACGTC. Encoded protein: CASQKDPLGQGAREQYV.

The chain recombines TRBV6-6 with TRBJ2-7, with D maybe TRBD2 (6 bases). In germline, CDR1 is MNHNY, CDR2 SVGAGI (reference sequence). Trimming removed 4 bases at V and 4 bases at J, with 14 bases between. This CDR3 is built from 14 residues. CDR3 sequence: CASSSGLSKYEQYV. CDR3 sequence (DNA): TGTGCCAGCAGTTCGGGACTCTCTAAGTACGAGCAGTACGTC.

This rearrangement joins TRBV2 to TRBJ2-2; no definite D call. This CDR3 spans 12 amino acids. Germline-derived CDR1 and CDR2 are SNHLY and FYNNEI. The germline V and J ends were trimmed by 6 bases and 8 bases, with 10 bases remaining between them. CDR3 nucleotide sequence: TGTGCCAGCAGCAAGACACAGGGGGAGCTGTTTTTT. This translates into CASSKTQGELFF. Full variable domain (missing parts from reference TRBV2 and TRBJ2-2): EPEVTQTPSHQVTQMGQEVILRCVPISNHLYFYWYRQILGQKVEFLVSFYNNEISEKSEIFDDQFSVERPDGSNFTLKIRSTKLEDSAMYFCASSKTQGELFFGEGSRLTVL.

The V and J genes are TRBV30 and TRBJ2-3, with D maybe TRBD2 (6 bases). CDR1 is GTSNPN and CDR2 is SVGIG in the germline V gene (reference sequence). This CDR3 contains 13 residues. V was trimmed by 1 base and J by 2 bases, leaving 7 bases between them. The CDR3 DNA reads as TGTGCCTGGAGTGGGGGGGTCACAGATACGCAGTATTTT. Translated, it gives CAWSGGVTDTQYF.

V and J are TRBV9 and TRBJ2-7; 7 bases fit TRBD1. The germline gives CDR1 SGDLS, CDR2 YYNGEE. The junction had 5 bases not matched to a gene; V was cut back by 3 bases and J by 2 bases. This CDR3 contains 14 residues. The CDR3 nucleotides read TGTGCCAGCAGCGGAGGACAGGCAGCCTACGAGCAGTACTTC. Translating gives CASSGGQAAYEQYF.

CDR3 loop: CASSVGVLSGNTIYF. The DNA of the CDR3 is TGTGCCAGCAGCGTCGGGGTACTATCTGGAAACACCATATATTTT. V usage is TRBV11-3 and J usage is TRBJ1-3; D unresolved. CDR1 and CDR2 from the germline V gene are SGHNT and YENEEA. The CDR3 is 15 amino acids. Trimming stripped 5 bases from V and 1 base from J, with 12 bases between.

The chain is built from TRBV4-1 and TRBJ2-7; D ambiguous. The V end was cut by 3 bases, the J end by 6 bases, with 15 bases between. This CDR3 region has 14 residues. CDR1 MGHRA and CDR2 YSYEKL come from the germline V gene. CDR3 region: CASSQFFRRSEQYF. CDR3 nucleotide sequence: TGCGCCAGCAGCCAGTTCTTTCGTCGGAGCGAGCAGTACTTC.

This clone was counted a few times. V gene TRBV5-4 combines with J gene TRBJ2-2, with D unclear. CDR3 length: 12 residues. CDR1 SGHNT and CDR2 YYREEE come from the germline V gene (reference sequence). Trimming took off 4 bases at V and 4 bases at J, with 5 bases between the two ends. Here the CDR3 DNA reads TGTGCCAGCAGCATAATCACCGGGGAGCTGTTTTTT. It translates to CASSIITGELFF.

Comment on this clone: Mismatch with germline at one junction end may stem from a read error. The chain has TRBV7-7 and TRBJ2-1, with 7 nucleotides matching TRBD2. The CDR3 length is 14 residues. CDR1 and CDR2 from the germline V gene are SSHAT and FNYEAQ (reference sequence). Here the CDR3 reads CASSPGTKDNEQFF. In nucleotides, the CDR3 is TGTGCTAGCAGCCCCGGGACTAAGGACAATGAGCAGTTCTTC.

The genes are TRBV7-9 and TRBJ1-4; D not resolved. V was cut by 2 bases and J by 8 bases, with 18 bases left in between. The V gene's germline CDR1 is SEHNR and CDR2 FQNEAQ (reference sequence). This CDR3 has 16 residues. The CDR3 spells CASSLNNVLNREKLFF. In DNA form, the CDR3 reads TGTGCCAGCAGCTTAAACAATGTCTTGAACCGAGAAAAACTGTTTTTT.

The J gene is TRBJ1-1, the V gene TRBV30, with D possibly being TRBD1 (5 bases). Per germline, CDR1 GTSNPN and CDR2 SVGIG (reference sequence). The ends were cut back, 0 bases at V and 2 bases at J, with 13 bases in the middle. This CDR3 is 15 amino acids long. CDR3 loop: CAWSVLPTVNTEAFF. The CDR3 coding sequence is TGTGCCTGGAGTGTACTCCCGACAGTTAACACTGAAGCTTTCTTT.

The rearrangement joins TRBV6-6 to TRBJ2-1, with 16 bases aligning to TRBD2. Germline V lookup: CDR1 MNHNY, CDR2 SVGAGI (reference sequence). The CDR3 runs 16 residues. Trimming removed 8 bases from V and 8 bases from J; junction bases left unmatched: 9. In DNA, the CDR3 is TGTGCCAGCGGGACTAGCGGGAGGGCCCGTGAGTATGAGCAGTTCTTC. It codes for CASGTSGRAREYEQFF.

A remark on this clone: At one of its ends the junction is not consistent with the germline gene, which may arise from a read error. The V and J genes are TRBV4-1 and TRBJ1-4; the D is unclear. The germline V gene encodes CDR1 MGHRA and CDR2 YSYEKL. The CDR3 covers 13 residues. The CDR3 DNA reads TGCGCCAGCAGCCAAGTACCTAATGAAAAATTGTTTTTT. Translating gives CASSQVPNEKLFF.

CDR3 in amino acids: CASRYRSGSGNTIYF. The CDR3 bases are TGTGCCAGCAGATACAGGTCCGGCTCTGGAAACACCATATATTTT. The chain combines TRBV5-8 with TRBJ1-3; weak D call: TRBD1 (5 bases). Germline V lookup: CDR1 SGHTS, CDR2 YDEGEE. With 5 bases removed from V and 0 bases from J, the gap between germline ends came to 12 bases. The CDR3 has 15 amino acids.

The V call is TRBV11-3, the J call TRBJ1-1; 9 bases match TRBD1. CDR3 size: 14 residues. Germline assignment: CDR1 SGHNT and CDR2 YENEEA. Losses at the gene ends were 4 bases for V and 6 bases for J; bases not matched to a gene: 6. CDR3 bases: TGTGCCAGCAGCTCGGGACAGGGTCTCTCTGAAGCTTTCTTT. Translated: CASSSGQGLSEAFF. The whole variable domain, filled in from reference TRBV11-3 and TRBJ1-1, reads EAGVVQSPRYKIIEKKQPVAFWCNPISGHNTLYWYLQNLGQGPELLIRYENEEAVDDSQLPKDRFSAERLKGVDSTLKIQPAELGDSAVYLCASSSGQGLSEAFFGQGTRLTVV.

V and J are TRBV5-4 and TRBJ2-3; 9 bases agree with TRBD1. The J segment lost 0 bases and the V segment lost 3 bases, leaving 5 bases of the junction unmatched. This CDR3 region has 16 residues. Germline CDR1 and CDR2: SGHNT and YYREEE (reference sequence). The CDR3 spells CASSWDREPSTDTQYF. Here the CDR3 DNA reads TGTGCCAGCAGCTGGGACAGGGAGCCTAGCACAGATACGCAGTATTTT.

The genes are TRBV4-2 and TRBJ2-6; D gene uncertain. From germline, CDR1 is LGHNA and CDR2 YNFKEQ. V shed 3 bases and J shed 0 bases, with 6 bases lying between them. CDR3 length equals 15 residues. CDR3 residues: CASSHFRSGANVLTF. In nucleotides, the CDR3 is TGTGCCAGCAGCCACTTCCGCTCTGGGGCCAACGTCCTGACTTTC.